Shown below are 21 T cell receptor beta chains from a single sample sequenced in a study of shared clonotypes between healthy human individuals (dated by TCRdb to about 2020). The library relied on the immunoSEQ multiplex PCR assay. TCRdb re-hosts the immuneACCESS table, in-frame sequences only. Its copies lack some clones; in the studies checked, an unresolved V gene accounts for under half of them, and the cause for the rest is not known. For this sample the table gives about 1.5 million clones, of which roughly 95% were detected only once. The top ten constitute roughly 1.1% of the sample. Material: naive CD4+ T cells sorted from blood. This sample's cell subset or site label indicates: CD45RA+ positively selected. Source of these receptors: a man aged 30-40 years in good health.

The V and J genes are TRBV7-2 and TRBJ2-1; no reliable D call. This CDR3 spans 14 amino acids. The germline V gene has CDR1 SGHTA and CDR2 FQGNSA. The V end lost 1 base, the J end lost 6 bases, and 10 bases lay between the germline ends. The CDR3 DNA follows: TGTGCCAGCAGCTTAGTAGTAGCCCTCAATGAGCAGTTCTTC. Amino acid sequence: CASSLVVALNEQFF.

This clone was seen more than once but under ten times. V usage is TRBV5-4 and J usage is TRBJ1-5; no definite D call. The germline V gene encodes CDR1 SGHNT and CDR2 YYREEE (reference sequence). The length of the CDR3 is 13 residues. The V end was cut by 2 bases, the J end by 5 bases, with 8 bases between. CDR3 in amino acids: CASSFAPDQPQHF. CDR3 in DNA: TGTGCCAGCAGCTTCGCCCCAGATCAGCCCCAGCATTTT.

This chain joins TRBV9 and TRBJ1-3; D not resolved. The germline gives CDR1 SGDLS, CDR2 YYNGEE. Trimming removed 0 bases from V and 0 bases from J, with 13 bases in between. The CDR3 is 17 residues long. Written as DNA, the CDR3 is TGTGCCAGCAGCGTAGAAGCGATCAGGAGCTCTGGAAACACCATATATTTT. Protein: CASSVEAIRSSGNTIYF.

This clone was seen a few times. The CDR3 protein is CSARDETEAFF. In DNA, the CDR3 is TGCAGTGCTAGAGATGAGACAGAAGCTTTCTTT. The chain has TRBV20-1 and TRBJ1-1, with unresolved D. The V gene's germline CDR1 is DFQATT and CDR2 SNEGSKA (reference sequence). This CDR3 region has 11 residues. Trimming removed 0 bases at V and 8 bases at J, with 7 bases between.

The chain has TRBV10-2 and TRBJ2-2; D not certain. V lost 5 bases, J lost 1 base, and 14 bases lay in between. CDR1 and CDR2 (germline): WSHSY, SAAADI. The CDR3 has 16 residues. The CDR3, as DNA: TGCGCCAGCAGTAGTTTGGGCATAGGGAACACCGGGGAGCTGTTTTTT. It is translated as CASSSLGIGNTGELFF.

The V call is TRBV5-4, the J call TRBJ2-1, with D unclear. This CDR3 region has 15 residues. Looked up from germline, CDR1 is SGHNT and CDR2 is YYREEE (reference sequence). Trimming removed 0 bases at V and 7 bases at J, with 14 bases between. CDR3 protein: CASSLAGSVRNEQFF. The DNA of the CDR3 is TGTGCCAGCAGCTTGGCAGGTAGTGTTCGTAATGAGCAGTTCTTC.

The chain is built from TRBV5-1 and TRBJ1-1, with D maybe TRBD1 (5 bases). This CDR3 contains 15 residues. The germline CDR1 and CDR2 sequences are SGHRS and YFSETQ. V was shortened by 4 bases and J by 7 bases, with 20 bases between the two germline ends. CDR3 in DNA: TGCGCCAGCAGCCCGCGCGGTGGGAGGGACGTTGAAGCTTTCTTT. It codes for CASSPRGGRDVEAFF.

V gene TRBV5-1 combines with J gene TRBJ1-2; D is possibly TRBD1 (6 bases). CDR3 length: 15 residues. V was pared by 4 bases and J by 1 base, with 14 bases between. In germline, CDR1 is SGHRS, CDR2 YFSETQ. This chain's CDR3 is CASSPEVRGNYGYTF. CDR3 nucleotide sequence: TGCGCCAGCAGCCCGGAGGTCAGGGGTAACTATGGCTACACCTTC.

This chain uses TRBV9 with TRBJ1-1; no clear D gene. Per the germline V gene, CDR1 is SGDLS and CDR2 is YYNGEE. The V end lost 4 bases, the J end lost 3 bases, and 16 bases lay between the germline ends. This CDR3 has 15 amino acids. CDR3 nucleotides: TGTGCCAGCAGCCCCTCCGCGGCCGCGGACACTGAAGCTTTCTTT. It encodes CASSPSAAADTEAFF.

This clone was seen a single time. The sample holds other DNA sequences that translate to the same CDR3. The chain has TRBV5-1 and TRBJ2-3; possible D gene TRBD2, 5 bases. Germline V gene lookup returns CDR1 SGHRS and CDR2 YFSETQ. The CDR3 consists of 12 residues. V was trimmed by 3 bases and J by 6 bases, leaving 8 bases between them. The CDR3: CASSSEGDTQYF. The CDR3 DNA sequence: TGCGCCAGCAGCTCCGAGGGCGATACGCAGTATTTT.

V and J are TRBV5-4 and TRBJ2-6; TRBD1 is a possible D gene (5 bases). V lost 4 bases, J lost 4 bases, and 9 bases lay in between. This CDR3 has 14 amino acids. Germline V lookup: CDR1 SGHNT, CDR2 YYREEE (reference sequence). CDR3 in amino acids: CASSPKGGANVLTF. CDR3 DNA: TGTGCCAGCAGCCCGAAGGGGGGGGCCAACGTCCTGACTTTC.

The CDR3 coding sequence is TGTGCCACCAGCAGAGATCGGCGGGGACAGGGGGGGACAGATACGCAGTATTTT. Its translation: CATSRDRRGQGGTDTQYF. The V and J genes are TRBV15 and TRBJ2-3; 11 bases line up with TRBD1. V gave up 0 bases and J gave up 3 bases; unmatched junction bases: 8. CDR1 is LNHNV, CDR2 YYDKDF, per germline (reference sequence). The CDR3 is 18 residues long. The whole variable domain, filled in from reference TRBV15 and TRBJ2-3, reads DAMVIQNPRYQVTQFGKPVTLSCSQTLNHNVMYWYQQKSSQAPKLLFHYYDKDFNNEADTPDNFQSRRPNTSFCFLDIRSPGLGDTAMYLCATSRDRRGQGGTDTQYFGPGTRLTVL.

The chain is built from TRBV5-1 and TRBJ2-5; a possible D gene is TRBD2 (6 bases). V was cut by 7 bases and J by 1 base, with 17 bases left in between. Per the germline V gene, CDR1 is SGHRS and CDR2 is YFSETQ. The CDR3 is 15 residues long. CDR3 in DNA: TGCGCCAGCCACCTGAGCGGGTTTGCCCAAGAGACCCAGTACTTC. Translation: CASHLSGFAQETQYF.

The chain uses TRBV27 and TRBJ2-3, with D possibly matching TRBD2 (5 bases). The length of the CDR3 is 17 residues. Germline V CDR1 and CDR2: MNHEY, SMNVEV (reference sequence). V gave up 4 bases and J gave up 2 bases, with 19 bases separating them. The CDR3 is CASSSLGVASSTDTQYF. The CDR3 nucleotides read TGTGCCAGCAGTTCCCTCGGGGTAGCATCCTCCACAGATACGCAGTATTTT.

Concerning this clone: Other DNA sequences in the same sample also yield this CDR3. The chain carries TRBV5-1 and TRBJ2-3; 10 bases align to TRBD2. Germline assignment: CDR1 SGHRS and CDR2 YFSETQ. Trimming took 0 bases from V and 5 from J; bases not matched to a gene: 3. The CDR3 loop spans 15 amino acids. The CDR3 spells CASSLALAGVDTQYF. The DNA of the CDR3 is TGCGCCAGCAGCTTGGCTCTAGCGGGAGTAGATACGCAGTATTTT. Full variable domain (remainder filled in from reference TRBV5-1 and TRBJ2-3): KAGVTQTPRYLIKTRGQQVTLSCSPISGHRSVSWYQQTPGQGLQFLFEYFSETQRNKGNFPGRFSGRQFSNSRSEMNVSTLELGDSALYLCASSLALAGVDTQYFGPGTRLTVL.

This clone has just one count. This chain joins TRBV11-2 and TRBJ2-1; TRBD2 matches 9 bases. Germline CDR1 is SGHAT and CDR2 is FQNNGV. The CDR3 spans 16 residues. V trimming: 2 bases; J trimming: 8 bases; junction bases outside the gene matches: 10. The DNA of the CDR3 is TGTGCCAGCAGCTTAATCAGCGGGGGGTTATGGGATGAGCAGTTCTTC. Translated: CASSLISGGLWDEQFF.

This chain uses TRBV9 with TRBJ2-5, with 12 bases fitting TRBD2. Trimming removed 3 bases from V and 4 bases from J; junction bases left unmatched: 16. Germline CDR1 reads SGDLS; CDR2 reads YYNGEE. The CDR3 sequence is 19 residues long. CDR3 DNA: TGTGCCAGCAGCGGAGCCCAGTCGACTAGCGGGAGAAAGGTAGAGACCCAGTACTTC. This sequence encodes CASSGAQSTSGRKVETQYF. Full variable domain (missing parts from reference TRBV9 and TRBJ2-5): DSGVTQTPKHLITATGQRVTLRCSPRSGDLSVYWYQQSLDQGLQFLIQYYNGEERAKGNILERFSAQQFPDLHSELNLSSLELGDSALYFCASSGAQSTSGRKVETQYFGPGTRLLVL.

The CDR3, as DNA: TGCAGCGTTGCATCGGGACAGAACCGACTAGCGGGCCCCTACGAGCAGTACTTC. Protein product: CSVASGQNRLAGPYEQYF. V is TRBV29-1 and J is TRBJ2-7; 10 positions agree with TRBD2. CDR3 length equals 18 residues. Unmatched junction bases numbered 17, after V lost 4 bases and J lost 2 bases. Germline CDR1 is SQVTM and CDR2 is ANQGSEA.

The chain links TRBV10-3 to TRBJ2-1, with TRBD2 identical over 7 bases. V lost 8 bases, J lost 4 bases, and 11 bases stayed unmatched. CDR1 is ENHRY and CDR2 is SYGVKD in the germline V gene. This CDR3 is 15 amino acids long. The CDR3 DNA follows: TGTGCCATCCAAGCTAGTGGGAGGGTATACAATGAGCAGTTCTTC. It translates to CAIQASGRVYNEQFF.

This chain links TRBV27 with TRBJ1-5; TRBD1 agrees at 9 bases. This CDR3 has 15 amino acids. The V gene's germline CDR1 is MNHEY and CDR2 SMNVEV (reference sequence). The V and J ends lost 6 bases and 3 bases, in that order; junction bases with no gene match: 6. The CDR3 DNA is TGTGCCAGCAGCCTACAGGGGGCGAACAATCAGCCCCAGCATTTT. Amino acid sequence: CASSLQGANNQPQHF.

This chain connects TRBV18 to TRBJ1-1; 7 nucleotides align to TRBD1. The CDR3 runs to 14 residues. Trimming removed 2 bases from V and 4 bases from J; junction bases left unmatched: 4. From germline, CDR1 is KGHSH and CDR2 LQKENI. The CDR3 coding sequence is TGTGCCAGCTCACCATCCAGGGGGACCACTGAAGCTTTCTTT. Its translation is CASSPSRGTTEAFF.